The 5 T cell receptor beta chains reported below all come from one sample, sequenced in a study of response to subunit inactivated influenza vaccine. MiXCR, applied by TCRdb to the RT-PCR reads, yields one record per CDR3 protein. This table holds 710,000 or so distinct CDR3 sequences, approximately 15% found once. Sample: PBMCs from blood, taken less than 13 days after vaccination. These receptors were taken from a man aged 50 or older who received an inactivated influenza vaccine.

This clonotype appeared a few times. The rearrangement joins TRBV19 to TRBJ2-2; D might be TRBD1 or TRBD2, each matching 5 bases. The V end was cut by 3 bases, the J end by 13 bases, with 12 bases between. The CDR3 totals 12 residues. Germline V lookup: CDR1 LNHDA, CDR2 SQIVND (reference sequence). The CDR3 bases are TGTGCCAGTAGTATTTCCGGGGCTTCGCTGTTTTTT. It translates to CASSISGASLFF.

This sequence joins TRBV5-1 and TRBJ1-3; a possible D gene is TRBD1 (5 bases). Germline CDR1 SGHRS, CDR2 YFSETQ. This CDR3 is built from 16 residues. V lost 0 bases to trimming and J lost 0 bases, with 10 bases between them. The CDR3 DNA is TGCGCCAGCAGCTTGGGGACATCTAACTCTGGAAACACCATATATTTT. Its protein product is CASSLGTSNSGNTIYF.

This clonotype was seen a handful of times. The chain employs TRBV4-1 and TRBJ1-3, with D perhaps matching TRBD1 (5 bases). This CDR3 is built from 17 residues. Trimming took 3 bases from V and 4 from J, leaving 19 bases between them. Germline V gene data show CDR1 as MGHRA and CDR2 as YSYEKL. Written as DNA, the CDR3 is TGCGCCAGCAGCCAGACACCCTCCCAGGGTGCGGGAAACACCATATATTTT. Translated, it gives CASSQTPSQGAGNTIYF.

J is TRBJ2-1 and V is TRBV6-5; the D gene is possibly TRBD1 (6 bases). The CDR3 totals 14 residues. V shed 2 bases and J shed 7 bases, with 12 bases lying between them. Germline V gene data show CDR1 as MNHEY and CDR2 as SVGAGI. As DNA, the CDR3 is TGTGCCAGCAGTTACCGCTGGGGGCAAAATGAGCAGTTCTTC. Residues: CASSYRWGQNEQFF.

At least ten counts were recorded for this clonotype. The chain is built from TRBV12-3 or TRBV12-4 and TRBJ1-1, with 8 bases aligning to TRBD1. There are 14 residues in the CDR3. V lost 5 bases, J lost 3 bases, and 5 bases stayed unmatched. CDR3 coding DNA: TGTGCCAGCAGTCCCCAGGGGGCGCACACTGAAGCTTTCTTT. The encoded protein is CASSPQGAHTEAFF.